This TCR beta chain is drawn from a study of beta chain features in type 1 diabetes. Study results and caveats: The similarity of naive, central memory and Treg TCRB repertoires appeared greater among patients than among healthy donors. A PCR bias possibly favoring shorter templates would apply equally to patients and controls. At VDJ recombination sites, type 1 diabetes patients had fewer insertions and more deleted nucleotides.

A CD45RO/CCR7/CD25/CD127/CD95/CD27 panel sorted naive, central memory, regulatory and stem cell-like memory CD4+ cells. Germline CDR1 is KGHSH and CDR2 is LQKENI. The CDR3 contains 18 residues. V shed 3 bases and J shed 6 bases, with 25 bases lying between them. Sequencing targeted expressed TCRB transcripts, as all isolated RNA had been reverse transcribed. This table comes from immunoSEQ multiplex PCR, and its TCRdb copy is limited to in-frame clones, with some not included. The sample records 300,000 to 350,000 clones, around 20% being singletons. Remarks on this clone: Its antigen is still unknown.

This receptor was identified in a woman between 18 and 29 years old in good health. This sequence joins TRBV18 and TRBJ2-3, with TRBD2 as a possible D gene (7 bases). Sequenced sample: naive CD4+ T cells from blood. As DNA, the CDR3 is TGTGCCAGCTCACCTCTGCCGGGGGGCCTTTCACCCCGGGATACGCAGTATTTT. Translation gives CASSPLPGGLSPRDTQYF.